These 8 T cell receptor beta chains were all obtained from the same sample, sequenced in a study of regulatory T cells in long-lasting Graves disease. Arm-PCR of CDR3 regions and iRepertoire HTBI primers were the basis on which TCR beta libraries were built. MiXCR was run by TCRdb on the multiplex PCR reads, yielding one entry per CDR3 protein. The sample consists of about 470,000 distinct CDR3 sequences, 20% to 25% of them appearing once. Time point reported: persistent/refractory GD, antithyroid drugs over 5 years with positive TRAb. The TCR library used RNA extracted from PBMCs. Source: peripheral blood mononuclear cells (PBMCs), taken when the disease was refractory, from a patient treated with antithyroid drugs. The receptor source for this set is a female donor with Graves disease.

This clonotype was seen repeatedly, ten times or more. The chain recombines TRBV27 with TRBJ1-2, with D unresolved. This CDR3 has 15 amino acids. Germline-derived CDR1 and CDR2 are MNHEY and SMNVEV (reference sequence). Trimming removed 7 bases at V and 3 bases at J, with 18 bases between. The CDR3 is CASKRKGGSDYGYTF. In DNA, the CDR3 is TGTGCCAGCAAGAGAAAAGGAGGCTCCGACTATGGCTACACCTTC.

The chain has TRBV28 and TRBJ1-1; D call uncertain. The CDR3 loop spans 15 amino acids. V was trimmed by 5 bases and J by 4 bases, leaving 17 bases between them. Germline lookup yields CDR1 MDHEN and CDR2 SYDVKM. In DNA form, the CDR3 reads TGTGCCAGCAGTCCGTGGGGTGGCCGGGTCACTGAAGCTTTCTTT. Its protein is CASSPWGGRVTEAFF.

The count of this clonotype is one. The chain recombines TRBV7-2 with TRBJ2-5; 7 bases fit TRBD1. The V segment lost 5 bases and the J segment 11 bases; nucleotides outside the gene matches: 17. The length of the CDR3 is 15 residues. Per germline, CDR1 SGHTA and CDR2 FQGNSA. CDR3 loop: CASSPRTGLGGEQYF. Here the CDR3 DNA reads TGTGCCAGCAGCCCCCGGACAGGCCTGGGCGGAGAGCAGTACTTC.

This clonotype was detected ten times or more. DNA for the CDR3: TGTGCCAGCAGCTTAGATCCGGGAAGTGGCTACACCTTC. Amino acid sequence: CASSLDPGSGYTF. This rearrangement joins TRBV7-9 to TRBJ1-2; D ambiguous. Germline CDR1 is SEHNR and CDR2 is FQNEAQ (reference sequence). The CDR3 extends over 13 amino acids. V lost 1 base, J lost 7 bases, and 10 bases lay in between.

The chain is built from TRBV7-6 and TRBJ1-3; D perhaps matches TRBD1 (6 bases). Between the trimmed V and J ends, which lost 5 bases and 7 bases, there was a span of 21 bases. CDR1 is SGHVS, CDR2 FNYEAQ, per germline. This CDR3 has 16 residues. In nucleotides, the CDR3 is TGTGCCAGCAGCCTGAGCTACGGGGGCGCGGATAACACCATATATTTT. Its translation is CASSLSYGGADNTIYF.

This clonotype was counted at least ten times. The chain employs TRBV7-9 and TRBJ2-5; a weak D match, TRBD1 (6 bases). Germline V gene lookup returns CDR1 SEHNR and CDR2 FQNEAQ (reference sequence). The CDR3 length is 14 residues. V was cut by 4 bases and J by 3 bases, with 12 bases left in between. The CDR3 nucleotides read TGTGCCAGCAGCTCAGGACAGAGGGAAGAGACCCAGTACTTC. This encodes CASSSGQREETQYF.

The V call is TRBV3-1, the J call TRBJ2-7; D is undetermined. V was cut by 3 bases and J by 0 bases, with 15 bases left in between. Germline-derived CDR1 and CDR2 are LGHDT and YNNKEL (reference sequence). CDR3 length: 16 residues. The CDR3 DNA follows: TGTGCCAGCAGCCAGCTCAACGGGTCCCTCTCCTACGAGCAGTACTTC. It translates to CASSQLNGSLSYEQYF.

This chain uses TRBV30 with TRBJ2-5; tentative D call: TRBD2 (5 bases). The CDR3 consists of 13 residues. Germline V CDR1 and CDR2: GTSNPN, SVGIG (reference sequence). CDR3 coding DNA: TGTGCTGGACTCGACGAGATCCAAGAGACCCAGTACTTC. Amino acids: CAGLDEIQETQYF.